Described below is a single TCR beta chain sequence and its context. The antigen is not known. This entry comes from a study of naive and memory T cell subsets. An equimolar mix of two oligonucleotides served as the beta constant-region primer for TRBC1 and TRBC2. The ligated cDNA underwent four PCR rounds using SP2 and nested alpha and beta constant-region primers. The cDNA 3' end received a ligated single-stranded oligonucleotide carrying the SP2 primer and a 12-nucleotide UMI. TCRdb re-analysed the UMI-ligation and nested PCR reads in MiXCR, keeping a single row per CDR3 protein. The data show under 150,000 distinct CDR3 sequences, with 15% to 25% seen just once and around 0.63% held by the top ten. There are 15 residues in the CDR3. Between the trimmed V and J ends, which lost 10 bases and 2 bases, there was a span of 19 bases. CDR1 is MDHEN and CDR2 is SYDVKM in the germline V gene. Study-level points and caveats: Especially in CD8 cells, naive repertoires contained a few larger clonotypes, possibly CD45RA-re-expressing memory cells.

The receptor comes from a human donor in good health. V and J are TRBV28 and TRBJ2-3, with no clear D. Source material: naive CD8+ T cells from blood. For the CDR3, the DNA is TGTGCCACCACGATCGGTTCTGTTGACACAGATACGCAGTATTTT. Translation gives CATTIGSVDTDTQYF.